The 23 T cell receptor beta chains presented below share a single source sample, sequenced in a study of blood T cell repertoires in COVID-19. Here immunoSEQ multiplex PCR was the method, and the copy in TCRdb shows in-frame clones only, minus some. This sample has about 180,000 clones; 80% to 90% occur once, and the top ten carry roughly 3.5%. The sample comprised peripheral blood. These receptors were obtained from a man in his sixties with acute or convalescent COVID-19.

The V call is TRBV7-9, the J call TRBJ2-1, with 9 bases fitting TRBD2. The V gene end was trimmed by 0 bases and the J gene end by 2 bases; junction bases not matched to a gene: 11. Germline CDR1 and CDR2: SEHNR and FQNEAQ (reference sequence). The CDR3 runs 19 residues. This CDR3 reads CASSLALSASGAAYNEQFF. CDR3 sequence (DNA): TGTGCCAGCAGCTTAGCCCTGTCCGCTAGCGGGGCTGCCTACAATGAGCAGTTCTTC.

The chain's CDR3 is CASSQDRQGALGTGELFF. The CDR3 DNA reads as TGCGCCAGCAGCCAAGATAGACAGGGGGCGCTTGGCACCGGGGAGCTGTTTTTT. The rearrangement uses TRBV4-3 and TRBJ2-2; 10 positions match TRBD1. Germline V CDR1 and CDR2: LGHNA, YSLEER. Trimming cost V 0 bases and J 4 bases; bases outside gene matches: 8. CDR3 size: 18 residues.

V and J are TRBV19 and TRBJ1-6; possibly TRBD1 for D (5 bases). The germline V gene has CDR1 LNHDA and CDR2 SQIVND (reference sequence). This CDR3 contains 13 residues. Trimming pared 7 bases from V and 4 bases from J, leaving 8 bases between. The CDR3 is CASKGFYNSPLHF. DNA for the CDR3: TGTGCCAGTAAGGGGTTTTATAATTCACCCCTCCACTTT.

The V gene is TRBV28, the J gene TRBJ2-7; maybe TRBD2 (6 bases). Trimming stripped 6 bases from V and 0 bases from J, with 15 bases between. CDR3 length: 15 residues. Germline V CDR1 and CDR2: MDHEN, SYDVKM. The CDR3 bases are TGTGCCAGCAGCCCGACTAGTTTGAGCTCCTACGAGCAGTACTTC. This codes for CASSPTSLSSYEQYF.

The gene calls are TRBV7-3 and TRBJ2-2, with D possibly TRBD2 on 6 matching bases. The length of the CDR3 is 14 residues. Germline V lookup: CDR1 SGHTA, CDR2 FQGTGA. V was trimmed by 5 bases and J by 7 bases, leaving 14 bases between them. CDR3 amino acids: CASSPTPGVGELFF. As DNA, the CDR3 is TGTGCCAGCAGCCCGACCCCGGGAGTCGGGGAGCTGTTTTTT.

V and J are TRBV4-3 and TRBJ1-4; maybe TRBD1 (6 bases). V lost 1 base and J 5 bases, leaving 14 bases between the germline ends. The length of the CDR3 is 16 residues. The germline V gene has CDR1 LGHNA and CDR2 YSLEER. The DNA for the CDR3 is TGCGCCAGCAGCCAAGCGGGCAGGGGTAAGAATGAAAAACTGTTTTTT. This encodes CASSQAGRGKNEKLFF.

The chain couples TRBV28 to TRBJ1-2; 9 nucleotides agree with TRBD1. V dropped 6 bases and J dropped 5; count of bases not matched to a gene: 10. CDR3 length: 15 amino acids. Germline-derived CDR1 and CDR2 are MDHEN and SYDVKM. Here the CDR3 DNA reads TGTGCCAGCAGGCCACCGGGACAGGGATTATATGGCTACACCTTC. Its translation: CASRPPGQGLYGYTF.

V and J are TRBV7-2 and TRBJ2-2; TRBD2 is a possible D gene (5 bases). Trimming stripped 6 bases from V and 7 bases from J, with 15 bases between. CDR1 is SGHTA and CDR2 is FQGNSA in the germline V gene. The CDR3 extends over 14 amino acids. This CDR3 is CASSSSISGGELFF. The CDR3 DNA reads as TGTGCCAGCAGTTCTAGCATTTCGGGCGGGGAGCTGTTTTTT.

This chain uses TRBV9 with TRBJ2-3; 10 nucleotides align to TRBD1. Germline lookup yields CDR1 SGDLS and CDR2 YYNGEE. Trimming took 4 bases from V and 0 from J; bases not matched to a gene: 8. The CDR3 extends over 17 amino acids. CDR3 coding DNA: TGTGCCAGCAGCCCCCAGGGACAGGGGTTCAGCACAGATACGCAGTATTTT. It codes for CASSPQGQGFSTDTQYF. The variable domain in full, completed from reference TRBV9 and TRBJ2-3, reads DSGVTQTPKHLITATGQRVTLRCSPRSGDLSVYWYQQSLDQGLQFLIQYYNGEERAKGNILERFSAQQFPDLHSELNLSSLELGDSALYFCASSPQGQGFSTDTQYFGPGTRLTVL.

V usage is TRBV10-3 and J usage is TRBJ2-2, with 9 bases matching TRBD1. CDR1 is ENHRY, CDR2 SYGVKD, per germline. V lost 4 bases to trimming and J lost 6 bases; unmatched junction nucleotides: 9. The CDR3 contains 16 residues. The CDR3 DNA sequence: TGTGCCATCAGTGGGGGACAGGGCCGGGGCGCCGGGGAGCTGTTTTTT. Protein product: CAISGGQGRGAGELFF.

This chain connects TRBV6-6 to TRBJ1-1, with D unclear. Germline-derived CDR1 and CDR2 are MNHNY and SVGAGI (reference sequence). The V and J ends lost 0 bases and 1 base respectively, with 3 bases between them. The CDR3 has 13 residues. This CDR3 is CASSYSRNTEAFF. The CDR3, as DNA: TGTGCCAGCAGTTACTCCAGGAACACTGAAGCTTTCTTT.

This chain uses TRBV18 with TRBJ1-1; D uncertain. The CDR3 loop spans 12 amino acids. The V end was cut by 4 bases, the J end by 1 base, with 4 bases between. The V gene's germline CDR1 is KGHSH and CDR2 LQKENI. CDR3 amino acids: CASSRQNTEAFF. The CDR3 coding sequence is TGTGCCAGCTCACGGCAGAACACTGAAGCTTTCTTT.

This clone was seen only once. V and J are TRBV2 and TRBJ1-2, with D hard to call. Germline CDR1 reads SNHLY; CDR2 reads FYNNEI. CDR3 length: 18 amino acids. V lost 6 bases, J lost 3 bases, and 26 bases lay in between. CDR3 amino acids: CASRTQTAGGGSHYGYTF. The CDR3 nucleotides read TGTGCCAGCAGAACCCAAACCGCCGGTGGAGGCAGCCACTATGGCTACACCTTC. Full variable domain (remainder filled in from reference TRBV2 and TRBJ1-2): EPEVTQTPSHQVTQMGQEVILRCVPISNHLYFYWYRQILGQKVEFLVSFYNNEISEKSEIFDDQFSVERPDGSNFTLKIRSTKLEDSAMYFCASRTQTAGGGSHYGYTFGSGTRLTVV.

The chain carries TRBV28 and TRBJ2-2; D unclear. The CDR3 is 15 amino acids. CDR1 is MDHEN, CDR2 SYDVKM, per germline. With 5 bases removed from V and 5 bases from J, the gap between germline ends came to 15 bases. The CDR3 DNA sequence: TGTGCCAGCAGTACCCCGGAGCTTCGGACCGGGGAGCTGTTTTTT. It translates to CASSTPELRTGELFF.

The CDR3 DNA reads as TGTGCCAGCAGCAAAAATCGCCCGACTAGCGGAGATAGCACAGATACGCAGTATTTT. Encoded protein: CASSKNRPTSGDSTDTQYF. The J gene is TRBJ2-3, the V gene TRBV21-1; TRBD2 reflects the table's D call only, with no check against the DNA. TRBV21-1 counts as a pseudogene. The CDR3 contains 19 residues.

The genes are TRBV18 and TRBJ2-3; TRBD2 matches 14 bases. The CDR3 totals 21 residues. Looked up from germline, CDR1 is KGHSH and CDR2 is LQKENI. V gave up 3 bases and J gave up 4 bases; unmatched junction bases: 18. Written as DNA, the CDR3 is TGTGCCAGCTCACCGACCGGGACGTGGCATGGGACTAGCGGGAGATCAGATACGCAGTATTTT. Translated: CASSPTGTWHGTSGRSDTQYF.

The rearrangement uses TRBV7-3 and TRBJ2-5; 9 nucleotides align to TRBD2. This CDR3 spans 14 amino acids. Germline V gene data show CDR1 as SGHTA and CDR2 as FQGTGA. V lost 5 bases to trimming and J lost 4 bases; unmatched junction nucleotides: 5. CDR3 amino acids: CASSPTSGGETQYF. The CDR3 nucleotides read TGTGCCAGCAGCCCGACTAGCGGAGGAGAGACCCAGTACTTC.

J is TRBJ1-2 and V is TRBV2; D not resolved. The ends were cut back, 1 base at V and 8 bases at J, with 11 bases in the middle. The CDR3 has 13 amino acids. Germline V gene sequence: CDR1 SNHLY, CDR2 FYNNEI. CDR3 amino acids: CASSEVPRLGYTF. CDR3 coding DNA: TGTGCCAGCAGTGAAGTGCCACGGTTAGGCTACACCTTC. Full variable domain (missing parts from reference TRBV2 and TRBJ1-2): EPEVTQTPSHQVTQMGQEVILRCVPISNHLYFYWYRQILGQKVEFLVSFYNNEISEKSEIFDDQFSVERPDGSNFTLKIRSTKLEDSAMYFCASSEVPRLGYTFGSGTRLTVV.

There are a few counts of this clone. This chain uses TRBV7-2 with TRBJ2-7; TRBD2 matches 16 bases. Germline loops: CDR1 SGHTA, CDR2 FQGNSA. The CDR3 has 14 residues. V shed 5 bases and J 7 bases; nucleotides not matched to a gene: 2. CDR3 coding DNA: TGTGCCAGCAGCCTGGGACTAGCGGGGGGGGAGCAGTACTTC. Protein product: CASSLGLAGGEQYF.

The chain uses TRBV5-8 and TRBJ1-2; 7 bases align to TRBD1. Unmatched junction bases numbered 13, after V lost 5 bases and J lost 0 bases. Germline loops: CDR1 SGHTS, CDR2 YDEGEE. The CDR3 is 17 amino acids. The DNA of the CDR3 is TGTGCCAGCAGAAATCCCGGGACAGCCTTAGCTAACTATGGCTACACCTTC. Amino acids: CASRNPGTALANYGYTF.

The V gene is TRBV20-1, the J gene TRBJ2-7; 7 bases are a match to TRBD2. The CDR3 runs to 14 residues. V shed 3 bases and J 7 bases; nucleotides not matched to a gene: 12. Germline V lookup: CDR1 DFQATT, CDR2 SNEGSKA (reference sequence). In nucleotides, the CDR3 is TGCAGTGCTAGTTACGCGGGAGTGTCGAGGGAGCAGTACTTC. This encodes CSASYAGVSREQYF.

The rearrangement joins TRBV27 to TRBJ1-4; 8 bases are a match to TRBD1. Trimming removed 6 bases from V and 8 bases from J; junction bases left unmatched: 5. This CDR3 is built from 13 residues. In germline, CDR1 is MNHEY, CDR2 SMNVEV (reference sequence). CDR3 nucleotides: TGTGCCAGCAGCCGGACAGGGTGGGAAAAACTGTTTTTT. Translated, it gives CASSRTGWEKLFF.

The chain links TRBV1 to TRBJ2-6; TRBD2, the table's D call, was not compared with the DNA. TRBV1 is labeled a pseudogene. This CDR3 is built from 19 residues. The CDR3 is CTSSLLRPGAAGGANVLTF. CDR3 bases: TGCACCAGCAGCCTTCTCCGGCCAGGGGCAGCGGGGGGGGCCAACGTCCTGACTTTC.